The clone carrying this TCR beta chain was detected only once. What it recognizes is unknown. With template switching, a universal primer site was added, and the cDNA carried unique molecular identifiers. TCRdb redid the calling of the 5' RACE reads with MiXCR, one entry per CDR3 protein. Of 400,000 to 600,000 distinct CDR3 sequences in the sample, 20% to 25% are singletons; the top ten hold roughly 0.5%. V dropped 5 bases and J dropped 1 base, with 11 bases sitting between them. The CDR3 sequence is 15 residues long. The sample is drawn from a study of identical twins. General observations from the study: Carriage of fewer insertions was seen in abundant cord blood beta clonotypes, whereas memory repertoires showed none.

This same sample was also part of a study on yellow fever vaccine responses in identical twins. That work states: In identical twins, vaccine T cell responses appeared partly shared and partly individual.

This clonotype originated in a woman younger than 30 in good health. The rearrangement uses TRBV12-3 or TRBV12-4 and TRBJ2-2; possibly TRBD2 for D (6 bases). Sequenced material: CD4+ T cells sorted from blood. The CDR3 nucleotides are TGTGCCAGCAGTCTTAGCGGTATGAACACCGGGGAGCTGTTTTTT. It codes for CASSLSGMNTGELFF.